The 22 T cell receptor beta chains reported below all come from one sample, sequenced in a study of T cell clones after liver transplantation. Profiled with immunoSEQ multiplex PCR; TCRdb holds only in-frame clones, not every one. The data contain about 74,000 clones, 75% to 90% of them seen just once; the ten biggest clones take up about 0.6%. Sequencing was performed on CD4+ T cells from blood, taken before liver transplant. All receptors come from a human donor who received a liver transplant.

The chain has TRBV5-1 and TRBJ1-1; possibly TRBD1 for D (5 bases). Germline V gene data show CDR1 as SGHRS and CDR2 as YFSETQ. There are 14 residues in the CDR3. Trimming cost V 2 bases and J 0 bases, with 8 bases left between them. CDR3 in DNA: TGCGCCAGCAGCTTTGAGGGACTGAACACTGAAGCTTTCTTT. It translates to CASSFEGLNTEAFF.

This clone has more than one count but fewer than ten. The chain has TRBV9 and TRBJ1-3; D gene ambiguous. Trimming pared 0 bases from V and 0 bases from J, leaving 4 bases between. This CDR3 has 14 residues. The V gene's germline CDR1 is SGDLS and CDR2 YYNGEE. The DNA of the CDR3 is TGTGCCAGCAGCGTAGTGGGCTCTGGAAACACCATATATTTT. Translating gives CASSVVGSGNTIYF.

The CDR3 region has the DNA TGTGCCAGCAGCTTAGGTGGCTCAGGGGCGGGAAACACCATATATTTT. It encodes CASSLGGSGAGNTIYF. The V gene is TRBV7-2, the J gene TRBJ1-3; D might be TRBD1 (6 bases). The CDR3 contains 16 residues. CDR1 and CDR2 (germline): SGHTA, FQGNSA. V was pared by 1 base and J by 4 bases, with 14 bases between.

The table lists this clone with a few counts. The chain uses TRBV27 and TRBJ1-2; no definite D call. The CDR3 runs 13 residues. The V end lost 2 bases, the J end lost 8 bases, and 12 bases lay between the germline ends. Germline lookup yields CDR1 MNHEY and CDR2 SMNVEV (reference sequence). The CDR3 DNA reads TGTGCCAGCAGTTTAAATGACGGCCTCGGCTACACCTTC. It encodes CASSLNDGLGYTF.

V is TRBV2 and J is TRBJ2-5; 11 bases agree with TRBD2. Germline CDR1 SNHLY, CDR2 FYNNEI. This CDR3 is built from 14 residues. The J segment lost 2 bases and the V segment lost 8 bases, leaving 4 bases of the junction unmatched. CDR3 DNA: TGTGCCAGCTCCAGACTAGCGGGGCAAGAGACCCAGTACTTC. It specifies CASSRLAGQETQYF.

The sample holds a few counts of this clone. The J gene is TRBJ2-3, the V gene TRBV7-3; D is possibly TRBD2 (5 bases). V was cut by 6 bases and J by 2 bases, with 9 bases left in between. The CDR3 length is 13 residues. Germline lookup yields CDR1 SGHTA and CDR2 FQGTGA. CDR3 sequence reads: CASSQAVTDTQYF. The CDR3, as DNA: TGTGCCAGCAGTCAAGCGGTCACAGATACGCAGTATTTT.

The rearrangement links TRBV2 to TRBJ1-3, with a weak D call TRBD1 (5 bases). Germline CDR1 is SNHLY and CDR2 is FYNNEI. The ends were cut back, 8 bases at V and 2 bases at J, with 10 bases in the middle. The CDR3 consists of 13 residues. The CDR3 DNA sequence: TGTGCCAGCCAGACAGAACCTGGAAACACCATATATTTT. Amino acid sequence: CASQTEPGNTIYF.

This sequence joins TRBV4-1 and TRBJ1-4; D may be TRBD1 (5 bases). V was pared by 1 base and J by 2 bases, with 11 bases between. This CDR3 contains 16 residues. Germline V CDR1 and CDR2: MGHRA, YSYEKL. The CDR3 spells CASSQGGGLTNEKLFF. The DNA for the CDR3 is TGCGCCAGCAGCCAAGGGGGGGGTTTGACTAATGAAAAACTGTTTTTT.

The chain couples TRBV28 to TRBJ2-7; TRBD2 aligns across 11 bases. Trimming at V came to 5 bases and at J to 4 bases, leaving 1 base not matched to a gene. The CDR3 has 13 amino acids. Germline-derived CDR1 and CDR2 are MDHEN and SYDVKM. The CDR3 sequence: CASSLAGGYEQYF. CDR3 DNA sequence: TGTGCCAGCAGTCTAGCGGGAGGTTACGAGCAGTACTTC.

Concerning this clone itself: A junction boundary mismatches the germline segment, possibly from a read error. The chain is built from TRBV15 and TRBJ2-6; possibly TRBD1 or TRBD2 for D (5 bases each). The germline gives CDR1 LNHNV, CDR2 YYDKDF (reference sequence). This CDR3 has 18 amino acids. The CDR3 sequence is CATSREGTVVSGVNVLTF. The CDR3 DNA reads as TGTGCCACCAGCAGAGAAGGGACGGTCGTCTCTGGGGTCAACGTCCTGACTTTC.

The chain recombines TRBV4-2 with TRBJ2-7; a weak D match, TRBD2 (5 bases). Germline V gene sequence: CDR1 LGHNA, CDR2 YNFKEQ. The CDR3 loop spans 13 amino acids. The ends were cut back, 0 bases at V and 3 bases at J, with 6 bases in the middle. The CDR3 loop is CASSQEGGYEQYF. Here the CDR3 DNA reads TGTGCCAGCAGCCAAGAAGGAGGCTACGAGCAGTACTTC.

The rearrangement joins TRBV28 to TRBJ1-1, with a possible D match to TRBD1 (6 bases). The length of the CDR3 is 14 residues. The germline V and J ends were trimmed by 6 bases and 2 bases, with 13 bases remaining between them. The germline V gene has CDR1 MDHEN and CDR2 SYDVKM. The CDR3 sequence: CASRAPTGNTEAFF. The CDR3 coding sequence is TGTGCCAGCAGAGCGCCGACAGGAAACACTGAAGCTTTCTTT.

This chain connects TRBV7-2 to TRBJ2-7; D possibly matches TRBD1 or TRBD2 (5 bases each). This CDR3 spans 14 amino acids. CDR1 is SGHTA and CDR2 is FQGNSA in the germline V gene. V shed 1 base and J shed 9 bases, with 16 bases lying between them. As DNA, the CDR3 is TGTGCCAGCAGCTTAGATTTGTACGTTGGGGGGCAGTACTTC. Its protein product is CASSLDLYVGGQYF.

The rearrangement links TRBV27 to TRBJ2-6; 12 nucleotides align to TRBD2. Germline CDR1 MNHEY, CDR2 SMNVEV (reference sequence). The CDR3 totals 20 residues. Trimming at V came to 3 bases and at J to 0 bases, leaving 9 bases not matched to a gene. The CDR3 reads CASSLGPLLAGGSGANVLTF. CDR3 in DNA: TGTGCCAGCAGTTTGGGGCCCTTACTAGCGGGGGGCTCTGGGGCCAACGTCCTGACTTTC. The complete variable domain, with remaining parts taken from reference TRBV27 and TRBJ2-6, reads EAQVTQNPRYLITVTGKKLTVTCSQNMNHEYMSWYRQDPGLGLRQIYYSMNVEVTDKGDVPEGYKVSRKEKRNFPLILESPSPNQTSLYFCASSLGPLLAGGSGANVLTFGAGSRLTVL.

This chain connects TRBV28 to TRBJ1-5; D possibly corresponds to TRBD1 (5 bases). The germline V gene encodes CDR1 MDHEN and CDR2 SYDVKM. This CDR3 spans 14 amino acids. V lost 5 bases, J lost 3 bases, and 11 bases lay in between. This CDR3 reads CASSADSINQPQHF. The CDR3 DNA is TGTGCCAGCAGTGCCGACAGCATCAATCAGCCCCAGCATTTT.

J is TRBJ2-1 and V is TRBV18; D is undetermined. With 2 bases removed from V and 5 bases from J, the gap between germline ends came to 7 bases. Germline loops: CDR1 KGHSH, CDR2 LQKENI. The CDR3 consists of 13 residues. CDR3: CASSPSTNNEQFF. CDR3 DNA: TGTGCCAGCTCACCATCGACCAACAATGAGCAGTTCTTC.

V usage is TRBV7-9 and J usage is TRBJ1-4; 9 positions match TRBD1. In germline, CDR1 is SEHNR, CDR2 FQNEAQ (reference sequence). J lost 4 bases, V lost 5 bases, and 5 bases had no gene match. The CDR3 runs to 15 residues. The chain's CDR3 is CASSHPGQGNEKLFF. CDR3 sequence (DNA): TGTGCCAGCAGCCACCCGGGACAGGGTAATGAAAAACTGTTTTTT.

The chain couples TRBV7-9 to TRBJ2-3, with D tentatively TRBD1 (6 bases). Trimming left V 2 bases short and J 5 bases short, with 23 bases between. This CDR3 spans 18 amino acids. Germline-derived CDR1 and CDR2 are SEHNR and FQNEAQ (reference sequence). CDR3 in DNA: TGTGCCAGCAGCTTACGATTAAGAGGAGGCCGAGGGGGAGATACGCAGTATTTT. Translation: CASSLRLRGGRGGDTQYF.

The chain employs TRBV6-5 and TRBJ2-3; the D is unclear. CDR1 is MNHEY and CDR2 is SVGAGI in the germline V gene. V dropped 6 bases and J dropped 4 bases, with 11 bases sitting between them. The CDR3 is 13 amino acids. CDR3 coding DNA: TGTGCCAGCAGCCGGGTCTTGGCAGATACGCAGTATTTT. Translated, it gives CASSRVLADTQYF.

This clone has only a few counts. The chain is built from TRBV7-9 and TRBJ2-2; 7 bases fit TRBD2. The CDR3 is made up of 16 amino acids. Per the germline V gene, CDR1 is SEHNR and CDR2 is FQNEAQ (reference sequence). Trimming cost V 5 bases and J 1 base; bases outside gene matches: 7. The CDR3 DNA sequence: TGTGCCAGCAGCGTGAGCGGGGTCTGGAACACCGGGGAGCTGTTTTTT. This translates into CASSVSGVWNTGELFF.

The V gene is TRBV28, the J gene TRBJ1-1; D call uncertain. Germline CDR1 is MDHEN and CDR2 is SYDVKM. This CDR3 region has 13 residues. Trimming left V 6 bases short and J 0 bases short, with 8 bases between. The CDR3 loop is CASRFWVNTEAFF. CDR3 coding DNA: TGTGCCAGCAGGTTTTGGGTGAACACTGAAGCTTTCTTT.

This clone was seen once. The chain is built from TRBV2 and TRBJ2-5, with TRBD2 identical over 7 bases. CDR3 length equals 16 residues. V lost 0 bases to trimming and J lost 4 bases; unmatched junction nucleotides: 8. CDR1 and CDR2 (germline): SNHLY, FYNNEI. CDR3 sequence: CASSEALAASGETQYF. CDR3 coding DNA: TGTGCCAGCAGTGAAGCCCTAGCGGCCTCGGGAGAGACCCAGTACTTC.